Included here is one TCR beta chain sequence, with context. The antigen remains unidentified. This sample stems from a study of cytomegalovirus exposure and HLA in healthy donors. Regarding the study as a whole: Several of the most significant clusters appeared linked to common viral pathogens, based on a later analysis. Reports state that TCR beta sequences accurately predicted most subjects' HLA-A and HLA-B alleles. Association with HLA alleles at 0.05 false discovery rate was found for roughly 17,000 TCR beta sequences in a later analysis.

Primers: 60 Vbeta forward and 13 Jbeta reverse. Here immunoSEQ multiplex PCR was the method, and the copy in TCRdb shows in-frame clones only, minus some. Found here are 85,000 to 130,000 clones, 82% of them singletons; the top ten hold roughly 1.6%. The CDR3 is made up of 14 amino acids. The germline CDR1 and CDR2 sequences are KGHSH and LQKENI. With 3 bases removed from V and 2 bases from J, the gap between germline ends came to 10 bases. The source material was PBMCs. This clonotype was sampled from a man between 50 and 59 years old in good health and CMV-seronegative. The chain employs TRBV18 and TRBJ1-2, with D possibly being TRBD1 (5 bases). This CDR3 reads CASSPGHLNYGYTF. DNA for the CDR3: TGTGCCAGCTCACCCGGACACCTGAACTATGGCTACACCTTC.